Listed here are 30 T cell receptor beta chains from one sample, sequenced in a study of T cells in pancreatic ductal adenocarcinoma (dated 2017 in TCRdb). To prepare the library, the immunoSEQ multiplex PCR assay was applied. The immuneACCESS repertoire file appears here via TCRdb, limited to in-frame rearrangements. These files lack a portion of the clones; in checked studies, under half of the deficit traces to unresolved V genes, and the cause of the others is not known. In this sample the table shows over 10,000 clones, more than 80% of which occur a single time. The top ten clonotypes cover roughly 18% of the sample. Pancreatic ductal adenocarcinoma patients who had undergone surgery without neoadjuvant therapy were selected. Material for sequencing was PBMCs. The source is a human donor with pancreatic ductal adenocarcinoma.

The chain links TRBV7-8 to TRBJ2-5; D is perhaps TRBD2 (6 bases). There are 14 residues in the CDR3. Germline CDR1 is SGHVS and CDR2 is FQNEAQ. The V and J ends lost 5 bases and 2 bases respectively, with 12 bases between them. DNA of the CDR3: TGTGCCAGCAGCCAAAGGGAGGTACAAGAGACCCAGTACTTC. This encodes CASSQREVQETQYF.

V usage is TRBV19 and J usage is TRBJ1-5; D unresolved. The ends were cut back, 1 base at V and 5 bases at J, with 6 bases in the middle. The CDR3 has 13 amino acids. Germline V gives CDR1 LNHDA, CDR2 SQIVND (reference sequence). The CDR3 nucleotides are TGTGCCAGTAGTATAGGGATACATCAGCCCCAGCATTTT. Translating it yields CASSIGIHQPQHF.

This chain uses TRBV9 with TRBJ2-5, with 14 nucleotides matching TRBD2. The ends lost 2 bases at V and 4 bases at J; junction bases unmatched: 1. Germline CDR1 reads SGDLS; CDR2 reads YYNGEE. CDR3 length equals 15 residues. The CDR3 sequence is CASSVGLAGGETQYF. CDR3 in DNA: TGTGCCAGCAGCGTCGGACTAGCGGGGGGAGAGACCCAGTACTTC. The full variable domain, with the rest looked up from reference TRBV9 and TRBJ2-5, is DSGVTQTPKHLITATGQRVTLRCSPRSGDLSVYWYQQSLDQGLQFLIQYYNGEERAKGNILERFSAQQFPDLHSELNLSSLELGDSALYFCASSVGLAGGETQYFGPGTRLLVL.

The chain carries TRBV19 and TRBJ1-6; D gene unclear. The CDR3 is made up of 16 amino acids. Germline V lookup: CDR1 LNHDA, CDR2 SQIVND (reference sequence). V was shortened by 3 bases and J by 8 bases, with 17 bases between the two germline ends. CDR3 residues: CASSMGLSQRDSPLHF. CDR3 bases: TGTGCCAGTAGTATGGGTTTGTCGCAGAGGGATTCACCCCTCCACTTT.

This clone has only one observation. This chain uses TRBV28 with TRBJ1-2; tentative D call: TRBD1 (6 bases). Germline loops: CDR1 MDHEN, CDR2 SYDVKM. The CDR3 contains 14 residues. V was trimmed by 6 bases and J by 0 bases, leaving 11 bases between them. The DNA for the CDR3 is TGTGCCAGCAGGCCTGGGACAACTAACTATGGCTACACCTTC. As protein: CASRPGTTNYGYTF.

This sequence joins TRBV9 and TRBJ1-5; D uncertain. Trimming removed 3 bases from V and 0 bases from J, with 7 bases in between. This CDR3 has 14 amino acids. Germline-derived CDR1 and CDR2 are SGDLS and YYNGEE. CDR3 sequence (DNA): TGTGCCAGCAGCGCAGGATATAGCAATCAGCCCCAGCATTTT. Amino acids: CASSAGYSNQPQHF.

This chain links TRBV19 with TRBJ2-2; 7 bases are a match to TRBD1. CDR1 is LNHDA and CDR2 is SQIVND in the germline V gene (reference sequence). CDR3 size: 15 residues. V lost 5 bases to trimming and J lost 5 bases; unmatched junction nucleotides: 8. This CDR3 is CASSLMTGTTGELFF. The CDR3 DNA reads as TGTGCCAGTAGTCTCATGACAGGGACGACCGGGGAGCTGTTTTTT.

This clone was seen only once. The chain recombines TRBV19 with TRBJ1-6; D is unresolved. CDR3 length: 16 residues. V lost 7 bases and J lost 0, with 13 bases in between. The germline gives CDR1 LNHDA, CDR2 SQIVND (reference sequence). The CDR3 region is CASTGFPSSYNSPLHF. The CDR3 region has the DNA TGTGCCAGTACTGGCTTCCCGAGCTCCTATAATTCACCCCTCCACTTT. Full variable domain (outside the CDR3, taken from reference TRBV19 and TRBJ1-6): DGGITQSPKYLFRKEGQNVTLSCEQNLNHDAMYWYRQDPGQGLRLIYYSQIVNDFQKGDIAEGYSVSREKKESFPLTVTSAQKNPTAFYLCASTGFPSSYNSPLHFGNGTRLTVT.

The V call is TRBV5-5, the J call TRBJ2-2; no clear D gene. The CDR3 consists of 13 residues. Trimming stripped 2 bases from V and 11 bases from J, with 13 bases between. The germline V gene encodes CDR1 SGHKS and CDR2 YYEKEE (reference sequence). In DNA form, the CDR3 reads TGTGCCAGCAGCTTCTCTAGAGACTCCGAGCTGTTTTTT. Translating gives CASSFSRDSELFF.

This chain joins TRBV10-3 and TRBJ2-3; a weak D match, TRBD1 (6 bases). V dropped 11 bases and J dropped 2 bases, with 17 bases sitting between them. Germline V gives CDR1 ENHRY, CDR2 SYGVKD. The CDR3 has 14 amino acids. The CDR3 DNA reads as TGTGCCGCAAAACGGCAGGGGACCACAGATACGCAGTATTTT. It translates to CAAKRQGTTDTQYF.

This clone was picked up one time. V and J are TRBV28 and TRBJ1-1, with TRBD1 matching 7 bases. The CDR3 totals 13 residues. Germline loops: CDR1 MDHEN, CDR2 SYDVKM. The junction had 4 bases not matched to a gene; V was cut back by 1 base and J by 8 bases. CDR3 nucleotides: TGTGCCAGCAGTTTATCAAGCAGGGGGGAAGCTTTCTTT. Its protein is CASSLSSRGEAFF.

This chain joins TRBV27 and TRBJ2-2, with 11 bases fitting TRBD2. The CDR3 runs to 17 residues. V dropped 7 bases and J dropped 1; count of bases not matched to a gene: 8. Germline V lookup: CDR1 MNHEY, CDR2 SMNVEV (reference sequence). The CDR3 DNA sequence: TGTGCCAGCAAAGTCCTAGCGGGGGGAGAGAACACCGGGGAGCTGTTTTTT. Its translation: CASKVLAGGENTGELFF.

This chain links TRBV6-1 with TRBJ2-5; 8 positions agree with TRBD1. The ends lost 3 bases at V and 5 bases at J; junction bases unmatched: 8. Germline V gives CDR1 MNHNS, CDR2 SASEGT. CDR3 length: 15 residues. CDR3: CASSDGRGRWETQYF. The CDR3 DNA sequence: TGTGCCAGCAGTGATGGCAGGGGGCGATGGGAGACCCAGTACTTC.

The CDR3 DNA follows: TGTGCCAGCAGTCTGGGACAGGGGGCGGTTGGGGCCAACGTCCTGACTTTC. Amino acid sequence: CASSLGQGAVGANVLTF. J is TRBJ2-6 and V is TRBV27, with TRBD1 matching 12 bases. Germline CDR1 and CDR2: MNHEY and SMNVEV (reference sequence). J lost 3 bases, V lost 5 bases, and 5 bases had no gene match. The CDR3 contains 17 residues.

This clone was seen a few times. The V and J genes are TRBV5-1 and TRBJ2-3; 7 nucleotides agree with TRBD2. The CDR3 covers 14 residues. CDR1 is SGHRS, CDR2 YFSETQ, per germline. The V segment lost 6 bases and the J segment 0 bases; nucleotides outside the gene matches: 4. Here the CDR3 reads CASIGGISTDTQYF. DNA for the CDR3: TGCGCCAGCATCGGGGGGATCAGCACAGATACGCAGTATTTT.

The genes are TRBV6-1 and TRBJ1-1; 7 positions agree with TRBD1. The V segment lost 0 bases and the J segment 7 bases; nucleotides outside the gene matches: 5. The germline CDR1 and CDR2 sequences are MNHNS and SASEGT. The CDR3 totals 14 residues. The DNA for the CDR3 is TGTGCCAGCAGTGAAGCGGGGGGACAGCGTGAAGCTTTCTTT. Protein: CASSEAGGQREAFF.

The sample holds one count of this clone. The chain uses TRBV11-3 and TRBJ2-4; 9 positions match TRBD1. Per the germline V gene, CDR1 is SGHNT and CDR2 is YENEEA. CDR3 length: 17 residues. The trim removed 2 bases at V and 7 bases at J, leaving 12 bases unmatched. CDR3 nucleotide sequence: TGTGCCAGCAGCTTACGTCCCGGACAGGGGCGGACTAACATTCAGTACTTC. This translates into CASSLRPGQGRTNIQYF.

J is TRBJ2-7 and V is TRBV5-1; TRBD1 matches 8 bases. J was trimmed by 5 bases and V by 0 bases; bases with no gene match: 7. CDR1 is SGHRS and CDR2 is YFSETQ in the germline V gene. The CDR3 has 15 amino acids. CDR3 amino acids: CASSLEGQGPNEQYF. CDR3 DNA sequence: TGCGCCAGCAGCTTGGAAGGACAGGGTCCCAACGAGCAGTACTTC.

This clone was observed a handful of times. The chain employs TRBV9 and TRBJ2-7; D perhaps matches TRBD2 (6 bases). Germline loops: CDR1 SGDLS, CDR2 YYNGEE. V dropped 4 bases and J dropped 0 bases, with 14 bases sitting between them. This CDR3 comprises 15 residues. DNA for the CDR3: TGTGCCAGCAGCCCCGCGGGGTTGGTCTCCTACGAGCAGTACTTC. It yields the protein CASSPAGLVSYEQYF.

The V call is TRBV7-3, the J call TRBJ2-2; D uncertain. Germline loops: CDR1 SGHTA, CDR2 FQGTGA. The CDR3 is 15 residues long. The germline V and J ends were trimmed by 3 bases and 1 base, with 9 bases remaining between them. CDR3 nucleotide sequence: TGTGCCAGCAGCTTGGTAGCCATGAACACCGGGGAGCTGTTTTTT. Protein product: CASSLVAMNTGELFF.

CDR3 sequence (DNA): TGTGCCAGCAGTTCGCCACAGGGTCGGACTGAAGCTTTCTTT. Residues: CASSSPQGRTEAFF. This chain joins TRBV27 and TRBJ1-1, with D maybe TRBD1 (6 bases). The CDR3 length is 14 residues. Germline V lookup: CDR1 MNHEY, CDR2 SMNVEV (reference sequence). Trimming removed 4 bases from V and 5 bases from J, with 14 bases in between.

V is TRBV6-1 and J is TRBJ1-5, with D perhaps TRBD1 (5 bases). Germline values: CDR1 MNHNS, CDR2 SASEGT. This CDR3 spans 15 amino acids. V shed 2 bases and J shed 4 bases, with 12 bases lying between them. CDR3 sequence (DNA): TGTGCCAGCAGTGAAATAAGTCGACAGAATCAGCCCCAGCATTTT. Protein sequence: CASSEISRQNQPQHF.

This clone was found a few times. The gene calls are TRBV11-3 and TRBJ2-1; D is perhaps TRBD2 (6 bases). The CDR3 consists of 14 residues. Trimming pared 4 bases from V and 8 bases from J, leaving 15 bases between. The V gene's germline CDR1 is SGHNT and CDR2 YENEEA. CDR3 sequence (DNA): TGTGCCAGCAGCTCCATCGGGGGTTCGGATGAGCAGTTCTTC. This gives the protein CASSSIGGSDEQFF.

V gene TRBV5-5 combines with J gene TRBJ1-2; D is unresolved. Trimming left V 0 bases short and J 7 bases short, with 13 bases between. CDR1 and CDR2 from the germline V gene are SGHKS and YYEKEE (reference sequence). The CDR3 runs to 14 residues. The DNA of the CDR3 is TGTGCCAGCAGCTTGGCGAGGAATTTCGGTGGCTACACCTTC. The encoded protein is CASSLARNFGGYTF.

The chain is built from TRBV7-2 and TRBJ1-4, with D maybe TRBD1 (6 bases). Germline lookup yields CDR1 SGHTA and CDR2 FQGNSA. CDR3 length equals 16 residues. Trimming cost V 1 base and J 8 bases, with 17 bases left between them. The CDR3 loop reads CASSLGSGGRGEKLFF. CDR3 coding DNA: TGTGCCAGCAGCTTAGGGAGCGGGGGGCGAGGAGAAAAACTGTTTTTT. The variable domain in full, with the rest retrieved from reference TRBV7-2 and TRBJ1-4, is GAGVSQSPSNKVTEKGKDVELRCDPISGHTALYWYRQSLGQGLEFLIYFQGNSAPDKSGLPSDRFSAERTGGSVSTLTIQRTQQEDSAVYLCASSLGSGGRGEKLFFGSGTQLSVL.

V gene TRBV6-5 combines with J gene TRBJ1-2; tentatively, D is TRBD1 (5 bases). With 7 bases removed from V and 7 bases from J, the gap between germline ends came to 16 bases. The CDR3 contains 13 residues. The germline V gene has CDR1 MNHEY and CDR2 SVGAGI. DNA for the CDR3: TGTGCCAGCACTGTGAGGGGACGGACTGGCTACACCTTC. Translating it yields CASTVRGRTGYTF.

CDR3 amino acids: CASSLGDRTGLSYEQYF. CDR3 in DNA: TGTGCCAGCAGCTTAGGGGATCGGACAGGCCTATCCTACGAGCAGTACTTC. The chain combines TRBV7-2 with TRBJ2-7; 7 bases align to TRBD1. The junction had 10 bases not matched to a gene; V was cut back by 1 base and J by 1 base. Germline assignment: CDR1 SGHTA and CDR2 FQGNSA. This CDR3 comprises 17 residues.

V and J are TRBV18 and TRBJ2-6, with D unresolved. Germline V CDR1 and CDR2: KGHSH, LQKENI. V was pared by 5 bases and J by 0 bases, with 8 bases between. The CDR3 has 15 amino acids. The CDR3 region has the DNA TGTGCCAGCTCAGAAGAAGCCTCTGGGGCCAACGTCCTGACTTTC. As protein: CASSEEASGANVLTF.

The rearrangement links TRBV6-5 to TRBJ2-7; D possibly matches TRBD1 or TRBD2 (6 bases each). Trimming pared 7 bases from V and 2 bases from J, leaving 18 bases between. The CDR3 is 15 amino acids. Germline loops: CDR1 MNHEY, CDR2 SVGAGI. The CDR3 here is CASTRSRGRPYEQYF. The CDR3 DNA follows: TGTGCCAGCACCCGATCCCGGGGGCGCCCCTACGAGCAGTACTTC.

This rearrangement joins TRBV7-9 to TRBJ1-1; no firm D call. The germline V gene has CDR1 SEHNR and CDR2 FQNEAQ (reference sequence). The CDR3 totals 13 residues. Deletions cut 5 bases from V and 7 bases from J, with 14 bases between. CDR3 residues: CASSPTLGIEAFF. The CDR3 nucleotides read TGTGCCAGCAGCCCCACTTTGGGGATTGAAGCTTTCTTT.